These 23 T cell receptor beta chains were sequenced from one sample in a study of T cells in localized non-small cell lung cancer. The method was immunoSEQ multiplex PCR; TCRdb's version includes in-frame clones alone and lacks a portion of them. The sample has approximately 80,000 clones, more than 75% seen once; the top ten hold roughly 9%. The sequences come from peripheral blood, collected before any cancer treatment. The source is an older female donor with stage I lung adenocarcinoma.

The gene calls are TRBV6-1 and TRBJ1-3; the D gene is possibly TRBD1 (5 bases). With 2 bases removed from V and 0 bases from J, the gap between germline ends came to 8 bases. Looked up from germline, CDR1 is MNHNS and CDR2 is SASEGT. The CDR3 has 15 amino acids. This CDR3 is CASSETGSSGNTIYF. CDR3 nucleotides: TGTGCCAGCAGTGAAACAGGTAGCTCTGGAAACACCATATATTTT.

This clone has just one count. The rearrangement links TRBV5-1 to TRBJ1-5; weak D call: TRBD1 (5 bases). Trimming took 0 bases from V and 11 from J, leaving 12 bases between them. The CDR3 contains 13 residues. The germline V gene has CDR1 SGHRS and CDR2 YFSETQ. CDR3 residues: CASSLAGDGAQHF. The CDR3 nucleotides read TGCGCCAGCAGCTTGGCCGGGGACGGGGCCCAGCATTTT.

CDR3 bases: TGTGCCAGCAGCCCCCGAGGGATAGGATCACCCCTCCACTTT. Amino acid sequence: CASSPRGIGSPLHF. The rearrangement joins TRBV9 to TRBJ1-6; no clear D gene. The CDR3 sequence is 14 residues long. Per the germline V gene, CDR1 is SGDLS and CDR2 is YYNGEE. Trimming took off 4 bases at V and 10 bases at J, with 15 bases between the two ends.

The rearrangement links TRBV28 to TRBJ1-1; a possible D gene is TRBD1 (5 bases). This CDR3 is 13 amino acids long. Trimming stripped 2 bases from V and 4 bases from J, with 8 bases between. CDR1 and CDR2 (germline): MDHEN, SYDVKM. CDR3 loop: CASSLGAGTEAFF. Written as DNA, the CDR3 is TGTGCCAGCAGTTTAGGGGCGGGCACTGAAGCTTTCTTT.

This rearrangement joins TRBV6-5 to TRBJ1-4; D is uncertain. V was trimmed by 6 bases and J by 0 bases, leaving 11 bases between them. CDR3 length: 15 residues. Looked up from germline, CDR1 is MNHEY and CDR2 is SVGAGI. DNA of the CDR3: TGTGCCAGCAGCAGGACGGCTGCAACTAATGAAAAACTGTTTTTT. Translation: CASSRTAATNEKLFF.

The chain joins TRBV5-1 to TRBJ2-7, with D unresolved. Germline-derived CDR1 and CDR2 are SGHRS and YFSETQ. V was shortened by 4 bases and J by 3 bases, with 14 bases between the two germline ends. CDR3 length: 14 amino acids. The CDR3 sequence is CASSPWDSSYEQYF. The CDR3 DNA is TGCGCCAGCAGCCCCTGGGATTCAAGCTACGAGCAGTACTTC.

The chain couples TRBV6-5 to TRBJ1-2, with D uncertain. V lost 3 bases to trimming and J lost 6 bases, with 11 bases between them. The V gene's germline CDR1 is MNHEY and CDR2 SVGAGI. The CDR3 runs 13 residues. The CDR3 here is CASSYLGADGYTF. CDR3 DNA sequence: TGTGCCAGCAGTTATTTGGGCGCGGATGGCTACACCTTC.

In this sample, this clone turned up once. This chain uses TRBV2 with TRBJ2-7, with TRBD1 matching 10 bases. The J segment lost 9 bases and the V segment lost 3 bases, leaving 5 bases of the junction unmatched. The germline V gene encodes CDR1 SNHLY and CDR2 FYNNEI. The CDR3 is made up of 13 amino acids. The CDR3 loop reads CASSDQTGGLQYF. CDR3 in DNA: TGTGCCAGCAGTGATCAGACAGGGGGCTTGCAGTACTTC.

This sequence joins TRBV19 and TRBJ2-2; D is perhaps TRBD1 (6 bases). Germline V gene lookup returns CDR1 LNHDA and CDR2 SQIVND (reference sequence). V shed 6 bases and J shed 5 bases, with 19 bases lying between them. The CDR3 has 16 residues. The CDR3 is CASSVPSVQGTGELFF. The CDR3 region has the DNA TGTGCCAGTAGCGTTCCAAGTGTACAGGGTACCGGGGAGCTGTTTTTT. Variable domain in full (rest from reference TRBV19 and TRBJ2-2): DGGITQSPKYLFRKEGQNVTLSCEQNLNHDAMYWYRQDPGQGLRLIYYSQIVNDFQKGDIAEGYSVSREKKESFPLTVTSAQKNPTAFYLCASSVPSVQGTGELFFGEGSRLTVL.

V usage is TRBV10-3 and J usage is TRBJ2-7; weak D call: TRBD2 (5 bases). The CDR3 is 16 amino acids. Deletions cut 0 bases from V and 2 bases from J, with 14 bases between. Germline V gene lookup returns CDR1 ENHRY and CDR2 SYGVKD. CDR3 DNA: TGTGCCATCAGTGAGTCTCGGAGCGGATCCGCCTACGAGCAGTACTTC. Translated, it gives CAISESRSGSAYEQYF.

The V and J genes are TRBV6-6 and TRBJ2-3, with D possibly TRBD1 on 5 matching bases. The germline V gene encodes CDR1 MNHNY and CDR2 SVGAGI (reference sequence). Trimming left V 5 bases short and J 0 bases short, with 15 bases between. The CDR3 loop spans 16 amino acids. In DNA form, the CDR3 reads TGTGCCAGCAGTACGGCAGGGCGTGGGAGCACAGATACGCAGTATTTT. Its protein is CASSTAGRGSTDTQYF.

The chain joins TRBV4-1 to TRBJ2-7; D uncertain. V gave up 2 bases and J gave up 3 bases, with 8 bases separating them. Per germline, CDR1 MGHRA and CDR2 YSYEKL. The CDR3 spans 13 residues. The CDR3 bases are TGCGCCAGCAGCCAATTCCTAGGCTACGAGCAGTACTTC. It is translated as CASSQFLGYEQYF.

This chain links TRBV9 with TRBJ2-3; TRBD1 matches 9 bases. CDR1 and CDR2 from the germline V gene are SGDLS and YYNGEE. CDR3 length: 15 residues. After removal of 3 bases from V and 3 bases from J, the junction contained 5 bases not matched to a gene. The CDR3 DNA sequence: TGTGCCAGCAGCGGTTACAGGGGGCGTACAGATACGCAGTATTTT. Translation: CASSGYRGRTDTQYF.

The chain has TRBV9 and TRBJ1-3; D remains ambiguous. The CDR3 totals 14 residues. The ends were cut back, 4 bases at V and 5 bases at J, with 13 bases in the middle. The germline CDR1 and CDR2 sequences are SGDLS and YYNGEE. The CDR3 sequence is CASSPRGSRNTIYF. The CDR3 nucleotides are TGTGCCAGCAGCCCCCGAGGCAGCCGAAACACCATATATTTT.

The rearrangement uses TRBV30 and TRBJ2-7, with 12 nucleotides matching TRBD2. Germline CDR1 and CDR2: GTSNPN and SVGIG (reference sequence). The CDR3 runs to 17 residues. V gave up 2 bases and J gave up 2 bases; unmatched junction bases: 10. Here the CDR3 DNA reads TGTGCCTGGAGTTCACCCGGGACTAGCGGGTATACCTACGAGCAGTACTTC. Protein sequence: CAWSSPGTSGYTYEQYF.

The V call is TRBV30, the J call TRBJ1-5; 9 nucleotides align to TRBD1. J gave up 4 bases and V 3 bases, and 4 bases lay outside the gene matches. CDR3 length: 14 amino acids. Germline assignment: CDR1 GTSNPN and CDR2 SVGIG (reference sequence). The CDR3 loop is CAWSEGQGNQPQHF. DNA for the CDR3: TGTGCCTGGAGCGAGGGACAGGGAAATCAGCCCCAGCATTTT.

The rearrangement joins TRBV5-4 to TRBJ2-1, with 8 nucleotides matching TRBD1. The germline V gene has CDR1 SGHNT and CDR2 YYREEE (reference sequence). CDR3 size: 15 residues. V lost 4 bases and J lost 4; bases outside the gene matches: 7. The CDR3 bases are TGTGCCAGCAGCGATGTCTGGACAGGGTACAATGAGCAGTTCTTC. Translation: CASSDVWTGYNEQFF.

The chain couples TRBV28 to TRBJ1-1, with D perhaps TRBD1 (6 bases). Germline loops: CDR1 MDHEN, CDR2 SYDVKM. This CDR3 spans 15 amino acids. The germline V and J ends were trimmed by 4 bases and 0 bases, with 12 bases remaining between them. The CDR3 reads CASSSPGTMNTEAFF. The CDR3 nucleotides are TGTGCCAGCAGTTCCCCCGGGACAATGAACACTGAAGCTTTCTTT.

This sequence joins TRBV19 and TRBJ2-7, with TRBD2 matching over 7 bases. CDR1 LNHDA and CDR2 SQIVND come from the germline V gene (reference sequence). V was clipped by 4 bases and J by 6 bases; unmatched bases: 6. The CDR3 totals 13 residues. CDR3 in amino acids: CASSTGPGGEQYF. As DNA, the CDR3 is TGTGCCAGTAGTACCGGGCCGGGGGGCGAGCAGTACTTC.

This clone was observed once. The chain links TRBV10-3 to TRBJ1-4; 7 bases are a match to TRBD1. CDR3 length: 15 amino acids. Germline CDR1 and CDR2: ENHRY and SYGVKD. J was trimmed by 1 base and V by 8 bases; bases with no gene match: 7. CDR3 protein: CAIGKTGVTNEKLFF. The CDR3 region has the DNA TGTGCCATCGGCAAAACAGGGGTAACTAATGAAAAACTGTTTTTT.

This clone was detected a few times. This sequence joins TRBV9 and TRBJ1-2; 10 nucleotides align to TRBD1. This CDR3 has 15 residues. Germline lookup yields CDR1 SGDLS and CDR2 YYNGEE. V trimming: 2 bases; J trimming: 8 bases; junction bases outside the gene matches: 9. The CDR3 DNA sequence: TGTGCCAGCAGCGTTGAAGGGACAGGGGTAGAAGGCTACACCTTC. This encodes CASSVEGTGVEGYTF. Together with reference TRBV9 and TRBJ1-2, the CDR3 gives the full variable domain: DSGVTQTPKHLITATGQRVTLRCSPRSGDLSVYWYQQSLDQGLQFLIQYYNGEERAKGNILERFSAQQFPDLHSELNLSSLELGDSALYFCASSVEGTGVEGYTFGSGTRLTVV.

Only a few counts were recorded for this clone. The chain joins TRBV6-5 to TRBJ2-2; D ambiguous. CDR3 length: 16 amino acids. Trimming took 0 bases from V and 4 from J, leaving 12 bases between them. The germline CDR1 and CDR2 sequences are MNHEY and SVGAGI. The CDR3 DNA reads as TGTGCCAGCAGTTACTCTATCGGCTCGAGCACCGGGGAGCTGTTTTTT. This codes for CASSYSIGSSTGELFF.

The DNA for the CDR3 is TGCAGCGTTGACCTAGGTGGAGATACGCAGTATTTT. It is translated as CSVDLGGDTQYF. V and J are TRBV29-1 and TRBJ2-3; D is undetermined. The germline CDR1 and CDR2 sequences are SQVTM and ANQGSEA. The length of the CDR3 is 12 residues. Trimming shortened V by 3 bases and J by 5 bases, and 9 bases separated the two germline ends.